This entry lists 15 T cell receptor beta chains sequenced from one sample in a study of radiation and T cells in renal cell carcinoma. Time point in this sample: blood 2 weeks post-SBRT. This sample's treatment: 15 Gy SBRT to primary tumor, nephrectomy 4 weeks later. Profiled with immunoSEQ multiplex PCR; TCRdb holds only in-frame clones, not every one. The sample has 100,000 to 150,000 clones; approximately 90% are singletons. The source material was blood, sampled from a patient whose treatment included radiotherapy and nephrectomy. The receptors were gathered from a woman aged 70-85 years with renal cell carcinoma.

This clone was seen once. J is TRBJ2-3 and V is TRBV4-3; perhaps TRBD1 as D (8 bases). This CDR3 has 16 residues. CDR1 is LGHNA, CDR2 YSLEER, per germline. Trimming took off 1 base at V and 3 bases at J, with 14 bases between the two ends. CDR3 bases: TGCGCCAGCAGCCAAGGTTTACAGGGGGGGACAGATACGCAGTATTTT. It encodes CASSQGLQGGTDTQYF.

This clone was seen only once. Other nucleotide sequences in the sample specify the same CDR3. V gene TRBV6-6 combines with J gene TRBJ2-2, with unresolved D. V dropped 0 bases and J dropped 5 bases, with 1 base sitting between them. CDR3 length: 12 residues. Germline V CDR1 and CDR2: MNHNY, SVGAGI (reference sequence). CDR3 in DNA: TGTGCCAGCAGTTACTCGACCGGGGAGCTGTTTTTT. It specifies CASSYSTGELFF.

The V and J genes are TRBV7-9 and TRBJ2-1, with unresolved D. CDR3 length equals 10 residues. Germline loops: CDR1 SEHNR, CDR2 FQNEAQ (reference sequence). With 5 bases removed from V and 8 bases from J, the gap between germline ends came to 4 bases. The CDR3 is CASSKYEQFF. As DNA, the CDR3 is TGTGCCAGCAGCAAGTATGAGCAGTTCTTC. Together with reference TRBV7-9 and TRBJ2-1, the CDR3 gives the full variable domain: DTGVSQNPRHKITKRGQNVTFRCDPISEHNRLYWYRQTLGQGPEFLTYFQNEAQLEKSRLLSDRFSAERPKGSFSTLEIQRTEQGDSAMYLCASSKYEQFFGPGTRLTVL.

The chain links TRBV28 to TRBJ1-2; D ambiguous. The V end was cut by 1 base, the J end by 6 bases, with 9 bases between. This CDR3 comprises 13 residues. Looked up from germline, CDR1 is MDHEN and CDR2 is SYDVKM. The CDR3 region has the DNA TGTGCCAGCAGTTTATTGGTCGGAAATGGCTACACCTTC. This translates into CASSLLVGNGYTF.

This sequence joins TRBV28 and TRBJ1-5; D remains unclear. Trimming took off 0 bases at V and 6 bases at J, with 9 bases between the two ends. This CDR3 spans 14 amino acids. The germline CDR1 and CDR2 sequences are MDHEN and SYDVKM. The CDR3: CASSLWGDTQPQHF. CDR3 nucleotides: TGTGCCAGCAGTTTATGGGGAGACACTCAGCCCCAGCATTTT.

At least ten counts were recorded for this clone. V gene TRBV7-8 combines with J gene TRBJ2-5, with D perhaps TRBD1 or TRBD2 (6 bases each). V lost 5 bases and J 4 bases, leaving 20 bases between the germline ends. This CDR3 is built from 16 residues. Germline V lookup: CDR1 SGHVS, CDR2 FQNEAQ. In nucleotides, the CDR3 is TGTGCCAGCAGCCCCGATTGGGGGGCTGTATCAGAGACCCAGTACTTC. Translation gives CASSPDWGAVSETQYF.

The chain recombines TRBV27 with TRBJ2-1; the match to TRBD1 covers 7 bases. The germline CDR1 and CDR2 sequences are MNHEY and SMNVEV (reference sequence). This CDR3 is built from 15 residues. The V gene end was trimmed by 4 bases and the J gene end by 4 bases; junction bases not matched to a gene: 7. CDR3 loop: CASSYRGILYNEQFF. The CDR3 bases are TGTGCCAGCAGTTACAGGGGAATTCTATACAATGAGCAGTTCTTC.

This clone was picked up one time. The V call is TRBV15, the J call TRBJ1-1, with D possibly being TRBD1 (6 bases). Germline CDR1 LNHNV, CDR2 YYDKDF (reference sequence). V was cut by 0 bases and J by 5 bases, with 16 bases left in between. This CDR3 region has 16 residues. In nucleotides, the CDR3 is TGTGCCACCAGCAGAGATGAGGGCACAGGGAGGACTGAAGCTTTCTTT. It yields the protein CATSRDEGTGRTEAFF.

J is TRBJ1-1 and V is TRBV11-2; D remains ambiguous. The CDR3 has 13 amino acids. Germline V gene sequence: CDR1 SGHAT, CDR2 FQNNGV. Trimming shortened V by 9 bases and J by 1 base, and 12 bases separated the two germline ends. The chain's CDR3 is CASSLERNTEAFF. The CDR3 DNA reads TGTGCCAGTTCCTTGGAACGGAACACTGAAGCTTTCTTT.

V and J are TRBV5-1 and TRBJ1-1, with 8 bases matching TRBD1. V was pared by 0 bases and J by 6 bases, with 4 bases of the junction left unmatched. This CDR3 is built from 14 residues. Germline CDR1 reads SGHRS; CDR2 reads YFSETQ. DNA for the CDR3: TGCGCCAGCAGCTTGGAACAGGGGGGCCCTGAAGCTTTCTTT. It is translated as CASSLEQGGPEAFF.

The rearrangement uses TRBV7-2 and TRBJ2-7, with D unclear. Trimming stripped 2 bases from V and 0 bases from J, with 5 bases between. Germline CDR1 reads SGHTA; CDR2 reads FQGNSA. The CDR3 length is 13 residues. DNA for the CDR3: TGTGCCAGCAGCTTATCGGCCTCCTACGAGCAGTACTTC. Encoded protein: CASSLSASYEQYF.

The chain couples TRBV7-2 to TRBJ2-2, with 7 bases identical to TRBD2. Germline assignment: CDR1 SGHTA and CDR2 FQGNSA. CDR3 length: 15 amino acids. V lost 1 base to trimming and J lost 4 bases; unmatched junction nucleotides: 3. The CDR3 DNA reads TGTGCCAGCAGCTTAGTCAAGCGGGGCACCGGGGAGCTGTTTTTT. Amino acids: CASSLVKRGTGELFF.

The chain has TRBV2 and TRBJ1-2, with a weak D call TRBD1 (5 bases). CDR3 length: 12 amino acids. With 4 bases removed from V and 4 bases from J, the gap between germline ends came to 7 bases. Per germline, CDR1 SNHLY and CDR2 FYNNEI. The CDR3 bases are TGTGCCAGCAGTGGACAGCTCTATGGCTACACCTTC. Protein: CASSGQLYGYTF.

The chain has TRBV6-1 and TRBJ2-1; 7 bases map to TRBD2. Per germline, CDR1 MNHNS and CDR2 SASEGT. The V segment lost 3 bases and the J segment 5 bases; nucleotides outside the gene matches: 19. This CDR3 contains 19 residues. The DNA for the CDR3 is TGTGCCAGCAGTGAGTCCTCTCCGGGACTACCGGGGTTTAACAATGAGCAGTTCTTC. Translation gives CASSESSPGLPGFNNEQFF.

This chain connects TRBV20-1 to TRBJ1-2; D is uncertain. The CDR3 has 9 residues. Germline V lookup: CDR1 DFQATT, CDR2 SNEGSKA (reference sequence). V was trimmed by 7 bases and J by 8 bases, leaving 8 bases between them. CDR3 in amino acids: CSVKTGYTF. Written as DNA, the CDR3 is TGCAGTGTCAAGACAGGCTACACCTTC.